These 2 T cell receptor beta chains originate from one sample sequenced in a study of T cell repertoires in cytomegalovirus infection. TCRdb analysed the reads with MiXCR anew, one entry per CDR3 protein. There are roughly 230,000 distinct CDR3 sequences in the sample; 22% occur only once, and 18% lies in the top ten. The material sequenced was CD8+ T cells from PBMCs. These receptors all stem from a human donor in good health (CMV status not recorded). Some clones in this sample may be carry-over from other donors' samples.

This clonotype has ten or more counts. This rearrangement joins TRBV29-1 to TRBJ2-2, with 11 bases lining up with TRBD2. J was trimmed by 5 bases and V by 3 bases; bases with no gene match: 8. The CDR3 sequence is 16 residues long. CDR1 and CDR2 (germline): SQVTM, ANQGSEA. CDR3 region: CSVELGTSGSTGELFF. Here the CDR3 DNA reads TGCAGCGTTGAGTTGGGTACTAGCGGGAGTACCGGGGAGCTGTTTTTT.

The V call is TRBV5-5, the J call TRBJ2-7, with D hard to call. The CDR3 covers 13 residues. Germline lookup yields CDR1 SGHKS and CDR2 YYEKEE (reference sequence). The ends were cut back, 1 base at V and 2 bases at J, with 7 bases in the middle. For the CDR3, the DNA is TGTGCCAGCAGCTTGAGGCAACCCTACGAGCAGTACTTC. Amino acids: CASSLRQPYEQYF.